These 23 T cell receptor beta chains came from one sample sequenced in a study of shared clonotypes between healthy human individuals. Libraries were prepared by immunoSEQ multiplex PCR; TCRdb keeps only in-frame clonotypes and omits some of them. The table has about 2.4 million clones, around 90% seen once. The source material was naive CD4+ T cells sorted from blood. The subset: CD45RA+ positively selected. These receptors were taken from a man younger than 35 in good health.

The chain links TRBV4-1 to TRBJ2-4; 8 nucleotides line up with TRBD1. Trimming took 1 base from V and 5 from J; bases not matched to a gene: 4. The CDR3 is 15 amino acids. CDR1 and CDR2 from the germline V gene are MGHRA and YSYEKL. In DNA, the CDR3 is TGCGCCAGCAGCCAAGGTTGGGACAGGCAAAACATTCAGTACTTC. Protein product: CASSQGWDRQNIQYF.

A note on this clone: This CDR3 is also generated by other DNA sequences in the sample. The rearrangement links TRBV18 to TRBJ2-3, with TRBD2 identical over 8 bases. Germline trimming cut 4 bases from V and 0 bases from J; bases unmatched to any gene: 3. The CDR3 consists of 15 residues. The germline V gene has CDR1 KGHSH and CDR2 LQKENI. CDR3 bases: TGTGCCAGCTCACGAACTAGCGGTAGCACAGATACGCAGTATTTT. Protein sequence: CASSRTSGSTDTQYF.

The chain carries TRBV5-6 and TRBJ2-1, with 9 bases that match TRBD2. The CDR3 loop spans 13 amino acids. Germline V gene sequence: CDR1 SGHDT, CDR2 YYEEEE. Losses at the gene ends were 3 bases for V and 8 bases for J; bases not matched to a gene: 3. The CDR3 DNA sequence: TGTGCCAGCAGCTATAGCGGGAGTTATGAGCAGTTCTTC. Protein sequence: CASSYSGSYEQFF. Drawing the rest from reference TRBV5-6 and TRBJ2-1, the complete variable domain is DAGVTQSPTHLIKTRGQQVTLRCSPKSGHDTVSWYQQALGQGPQFIFQYYEEEERQRGNFPDRFSGHQFPNYSSELNVNALLLGDSALYLCASSYSGSYEQFFGPGTRLTVL.

The chain has TRBV27 and TRBJ2-7; D unresolved. The CDR3 is made up of 17 amino acids. Trimming shortened V by 5 bases and J by 4 bases, and 24 bases separated the two germline ends. Germline V lookup: CDR1 MNHEY, CDR2 SMNVEV (reference sequence). CDR3 region: CASSHLAWGPVGYEQYF. The CDR3 nucleotides are TGTGCCAGCAGTCACCTCGCCTGGGGTCCGGTGGGTTACGAGCAGTACTTC.

The chain recombines TRBV7-2 with TRBJ2-5, with 9 bases lining up with TRBD2. Trimming removed 5 bases from V and 9 bases from J; junction bases left unmatched: 10. Germline V lookup: CDR1 SGHTA, CDR2 FQGNSA. The CDR3 sequence is 14 residues long. The CDR3 DNA sequence: TGTGCCAGCAGCCCATGGACTAGCGATGGGGCCCAGTACTTC. Translation gives CASSPWTSDGAQYF.

This clone was observed a few times. The sample carries other DNA sequences with the same CDR3. The chain carries TRBV11-2 and TRBJ2-5; D tentatively reads TRBD1 or TRBD2 (5 bases each). The CDR3 covers 13 residues. Germline V lookup: CDR1 SGHAT, CDR2 FQNNGV. V dropped 5 bases and J dropped 3 bases, with 10 bases sitting between them. In DNA form, the CDR3 reads TGTGCCAGCAGCACAGGACTCAAAGAGACCCAGTACTTC. It specifies CASSTGLKETQYF. The full variable domain, its missing parts supplied by reference TRBV11-2 and TRBJ2-5, is EAGVAQSPRYKIIEKRQSVAFWCNPISGHATLYWYQQILGQGPKLLIQFQNNGVVDDSQLPKDRFSAERLKGVDSTLKIQPAKLEDSAVYLCASSTGLKETQYFGPGTRLLVL.

The gene calls are TRBV9 and TRBJ2-1; D may be TRBD2 (7 bases). Germline V gene data show CDR1 as SGDLS and CDR2 as YYNGEE. The V gene lost 4 bases and the J gene lost 9 bases, with 26 bases spanning the gap. There are 17 residues in the CDR3. The CDR3 region is CASSPLWGRGNFGEQFF. CDR3 in DNA: TGTGCCAGCAGCCCCCTTTGGGGGAGGGGGAATTTCGGTGAGCAGTTCTTC.

The V call is TRBV11-3, the J call TRBJ2-3; TRBD2 might be the D (5 bases). This CDR3 spans 14 amino acids. Germline CDR1 reads SGHNT; CDR2 reads YENEEA. V shed 5 bases and J shed 4 bases, with 13 bases lying between them. In DNA, the CDR3 is TGTGCCAGCAGCAGCGGCCGTGTCGCAGATACGCAGTATTTT. It yields the protein CASSSGRVADTQYF. Together with reference TRBV11-3 and TRBJ2-3, the CDR3 gives the full variable domain: EAGVVQSPRYKIIEKKQPVAFWCNPISGHNTLYWYLQNLGQGPELLIRYENEEAVDDSQLPKDRFSAERLKGVDSTLKIQPAELGDSAVYLCASSSGRVADTQYFGPGTRLTVL.

Points on this clone: Additional DNA sequences in this sample encode the identical CDR3. This rearrangement joins TRBV11-2 to TRBJ1-2; 7 positions agree with TRBD1. This CDR3 has 14 residues. After removal of 0 bases from V and 5 bases from J, the junction contained 3 bases not matched to a gene. The germline V gene has CDR1 SGHAT and CDR2 FQNNGV. Written as DNA, the CDR3 is TGTGCCAGCAGCTTAGATCAGGGGGGATATGGCTACACCTTC. As protein: CASSLDQGGYGYTF.

The rearrangement links TRBV2 to TRBJ2-2; D not resolved. Germline loops: CDR1 SNHLY, CDR2 FYNNEI. CDR3 size: 13 residues. The V end was cut by 6 bases, the J end by 7 bases, with 12 bases between. The CDR3 coding sequence is TGTGCCAGCAGGAAAACCGAGAGCGGGGAGCTGTTTTTT. Amino acid sequence: CASRKTESGELFF. Together with reference TRBV2 and TRBJ2-2, the CDR3 gives the full variable domain: EPEVTQTPSHQVTQMGQEVILRCVPISNHLYFYWYRQILGQKVEFLVSFYNNEISEKSEIFDDQFSVERPDGSNFTLKIRSTKLEDSAMYFCASRKTESGELFFGEGSRLTVL.

The chain uses TRBV23-1 and TRBJ2-3, with 8 nucleotides matching TRBD1. TRBV23-1 is an open reading frame whose function is uncertain. The V segment lost 4 bases and the J segment 2 bases; nucleotides outside the gene matches: 11. The CDR3 extends over 17 amino acids. CDR3 protein: CASSPPGQGGDTDTQYF. The CDR3 region has the DNA TGCGCCAGCAGTCCCCCTGGACAGGGTGGGGACACAGATACGCAGTATTTT.

This sequence joins TRBV5-1 and TRBJ2-3; 8 nucleotides line up with TRBD2. The CDR3 consists of 14 residues. CDR1 is SGHRS and CDR2 is YFSETQ in the germline V gene. Trimming cost V 7 bases and J 2 bases; bases outside gene matches: 6. CDR3: CASGVAGTTDTQYF. Here the CDR3 DNA reads TGCGCCAGCGGGGTAGCGGGGACCACAGATACGCAGTATTTT.

This chain links TRBV6-4 with TRBJ2-2; tentative D call: TRBD1 (5 bases). V was trimmed by 0 bases and J by 8 bases, leaving 16 bases between them. Germline lookup yields CDR1 MRHNA and CDR2 SNTAGT. This CDR3 comprises 16 residues. CDR3 amino acids: CASSDSYRKLTGELFF. The CDR3 nucleotides read TGTGCCAGCAGTGACTCCTACAGGAAGTTAACGGGGGAGCTGTTTTTT.

The chain couples TRBV11-2 to TRBJ1-4; D is ambiguous. The CDR3 is 15 residues long. V shed 5 bases and J shed 0 bases, with 10 bases lying between them. Germline CDR1 reads SGHAT; CDR2 reads FQNNGV. The CDR3 DNA is TGTGCCAGCAGCAACCAGGTTACAACTAATGAAAAACTGTTTTTT. Amino acids: CASSNQVTTNEKLFF.

The rearrangement links TRBV7-9 to TRBJ2-5; D is undetermined. This CDR3 is 16 amino acids long. Trimming took 2 bases from V and 2 from J, leaving 15 bases between them. Germline-derived CDR1 and CDR2 are SEHNR and FQNEAQ (reference sequence). CDR3 residues: CASSLSRWSVQETQYF. The CDR3 region has the DNA TGTGCCAGCAGCTTAAGCAGGTGGTCGGTACAAGAGACCCAGTACTTC.

This chain links TRBV6-1 with TRBJ2-2, with 10 bases that match TRBD2. Trimming at V came to 6 bases and at J to 3 bases, leaving 4 bases not matched to a gene. This CDR3 has 15 residues. Germline V lookup: CDR1 MNHNS, CDR2 SASEGT. For the CDR3, the DNA is TGTGCCAGCAGAAGCGGGGGGGCCGACACCGGGGAGCTGTTTTTT. Protein product: CASRSGGADTGELFF.

V gene TRBV6-1 combines with J gene TRBJ1-1; D gene uncertain. From germline, CDR1 is MNHNS and CDR2 SASEGT. The CDR3 is made up of 12 amino acids. The V end lost 4 bases, the J end lost 4 bases, and 7 bases lay between the germline ends. The chain's CDR3 is CASSGTGTEAFF. CDR3 DNA sequence: TGTGCCAGCAGTGGGACGGGCACTGAAGCTTTCTTT.

Details on this clone: In the same sample, other DNA sequences code for this CDR3. J is TRBJ1-5 and V is TRBV7-9; D is uncertain. Germline V lookup: CDR1 SEHNR, CDR2 FQNEAQ (reference sequence). The CDR3 totals 14 residues. V lost 5 bases, J lost 0 bases, and 8 bases lay in between. The CDR3 region is CASSPGDSNQPQHF. CDR3 bases: TGTGCCAGCAGCCCTGGGGATAGCAATCAGCCCCAGCATTTT.

The rearrangement uses TRBV5-8 and TRBJ2-2, with TRBD1 matching 7 bases. The CDR3 spans 15 residues. From germline, CDR1 is SGHTS and CDR2 YDEGEE. J was trimmed by 2 bases and V by 7 bases; bases with no gene match: 8. CDR3 protein: CASRTGAVNTGELFF. In DNA, the CDR3 is TGTGCCAGCCGAACAGGGGCTGTAAACACCGGGGAGCTGTTTTTT.

This chain's CDR3 is CASSPDFRFQPQHF. CDR3 DNA sequence: TGTGCCAGCAGTCCCGACTTTCGTTTTCAGCCCCAGCATTTT. V and J are TRBV27 and TRBJ1-5; no firm D call. V was trimmed by 5 bases and J by 6 bases, leaving 14 bases between them. The CDR3 consists of 14 residues. Germline assignment: CDR1 MNHEY and CDR2 SMNVEV (reference sequence).

The DNA for the CDR3 is TGCGCCAGCAGTCGGTCTGAAGCTTTCTTT. Its protein product is CASSRSEAFF. The chain employs TRBV23-1 and TRBJ1-1, with D uncertain. TRBV23-1 is identified as an open reading frame with a role that is uncertain. V was clipped by 4 bases and J by 6 bases, with 3 bases between them. The CDR3 sequence is 10 residues long.

The rearrangement uses TRBV27 and TRBJ2-3; 9 nucleotides line up with TRBD1. With 6 bases clipped from V and 3 bases from J, the junction kept 10 bases outside the gene matches. CDR1 is MNHEY, CDR2 SMNVEV, per germline (reference sequence). The CDR3 has 16 residues. The CDR3 DNA follows: TGTGCCAGCAGACCGCGCTTCGGGACAGGGACAGATACGCAGTATTTT. Amino acid sequence: CASRPRFGTGTDTQYF.

The chain employs TRBV29-1 and TRBJ2-7; 10 nucleotides line up with TRBD2. Per the germline V gene, CDR1 is SQVTM and CDR2 is ANQGSEA. The CDR3 is 14 amino acids. V shed 7 bases, J shed 4 bases, and the junction held 10 bases outside the gene matches. This CDR3 is CSGVAGGEGYEQYF. The CDR3 DNA sequence: TGCAGCGGGGTAGCGGGAGGTGAAGGTTACGAGCAGTACTTC.